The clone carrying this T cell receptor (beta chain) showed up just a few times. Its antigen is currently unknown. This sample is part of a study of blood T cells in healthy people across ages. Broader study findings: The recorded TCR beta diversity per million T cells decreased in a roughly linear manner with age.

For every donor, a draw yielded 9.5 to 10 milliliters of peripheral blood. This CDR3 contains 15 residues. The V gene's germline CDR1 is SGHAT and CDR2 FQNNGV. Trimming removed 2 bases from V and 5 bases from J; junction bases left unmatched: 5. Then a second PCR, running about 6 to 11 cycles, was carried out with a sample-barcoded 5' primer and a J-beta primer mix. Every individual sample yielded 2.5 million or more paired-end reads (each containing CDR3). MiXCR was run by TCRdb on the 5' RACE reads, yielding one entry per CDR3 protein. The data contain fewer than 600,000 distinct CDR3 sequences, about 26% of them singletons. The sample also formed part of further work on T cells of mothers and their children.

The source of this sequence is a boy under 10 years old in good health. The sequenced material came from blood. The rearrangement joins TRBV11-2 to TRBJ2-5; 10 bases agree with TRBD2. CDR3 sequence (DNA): TGTGCCAGCAGCTTAACTAGCGGGATGAGGGAGACCCAGTACTTC. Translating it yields CASSLTSGMRETQYF.